This T cell receptor beta chain comes out of a study of shared clonotypes between healthy human individuals. General study results and limits: Sharing of clonotypes among donors was expected to vary with sequencing depth. The study sampled only blood, and tissue repertoires likely differ. Larger richness was generally estimated for naive than memory subsets.

Trimming pared 3 bases from V and 9 bases from J, leaving 12 bases between. CDR3 length: 11 residues. Per the germline V gene, CDR1 is DFQATT and CDR2 is SNEGSKA (reference sequence). Of note for this clone: The antigen remains unidentified.

Clones were read by immunoSEQ multiplex PCR, and TCRdb kept only the in-frame ones, dropping some. The sample has about 360,000 clones, around 67% seen once. The sequencing sample was made of memory CD4+ T cells sorted from blood. The subset denotes: CD45RA-negative fraction. This sequence joins TRBV20-1 and TRBJ2-7, with D perhaps matching TRBD2 (6 bases). This TCR was sampled from a man aged 25-40 years in good health. The CDR3 nucleotides read TGCAGTGCTAGTGGGCCCGGGAGGCAGTACTTC. It is translated as CSASGPGRQYF.